This note documents a single T cell receptor (beta chain) sequence. The entry originates in a study of blood T cell repertoires in COVID-19. Overall study context: Both acute and convalescent COVID-19 samples were obtained from the United States, Italy and Spain.

V lost 9 bases and J 7 bases, leaving 9 bases between the germline ends. This CDR3 has 11 amino acids. Germline V gives CDR1 ENHRY, CDR2 SYGVKD. The assay was immunoSEQ multiplex PCR, and TCRdb's table has in-frame clones only and misses some. The data contain roughly 320,000 clones, roughly nine tenths of them singletons. This TCR was recovered from a woman aged 25 to 45 with COVID-19, enrolled during active disease. The chain recombines TRBV10-3 with TRBJ2-2; perhaps TRBD1 as D (6 bases). Material: peripheral blood. The CDR3 sequence: CAMQGLGELFF. The CDR3, as DNA: TGTGCCATGCAGGGGCTCGGGGAGCTGTTTTTT.